The 17 T cell receptor beta chains below come from one sample, sequenced in a study of blood T cell repertoires in COVID-19. TCRdb keeps only in-frame clones here, not all; method: immunoSEQ multiplex PCR. The data show roughly 150,000 clones, with 70% to 90% seen just once and approximately 2.3% held by the top ten. What was sequenced was peripheral blood. These receptors originate from a woman aged 70-85 years with acute or convalescent COVID-19.

The chain links TRBV19 to TRBJ2-1; 8 nucleotides match TRBD2. J was trimmed by 0 bases and V by 6 bases; bases with no gene match: 10. CDR1 LNHDA and CDR2 SQIVND come from the germline V gene (reference sequence). The CDR3 totals 17 residues. In DNA, the CDR3 is TGTGCCAGTAGACAAACTAGCGGAGGGAGCTCCTACAATGAGCAGTTCTTC. Protein: CASRQTSGGSSYNEQFF.

The rearrangement links TRBV6-5 to TRBJ1-2, with D possibly being TRBD1 (6 bases). V lost 4 bases and J lost 4, with 13 bases in between. The V gene's germline CDR1 is MNHEY and CDR2 SVGAGI. This CDR3 has 14 residues. The CDR3 sequence is CASSSPTGTYGYTF. CDR3 DNA sequence: TGTGCCAGCAGTTCTCCGACAGGAACCTATGGCTACACCTTC.

This sequence joins TRBV27 and TRBJ1-4, with D tentatively TRBD1 (6 bases). Deletions cut 4 bases from V and 7 bases from J, with 13 bases between. The CDR3 is made up of 14 amino acids. Germline V gene lookup returns CDR1 MNHEY and CDR2 SMNVEV (reference sequence). CDR3: CASSSPGVGEKLFF. CDR3 nucleotides: TGTGCCAGCAGTTCCCCAGGGGTGGGTGAAAAACTGTTTTTT.

The V gene is TRBV11-2, the J gene TRBJ2-2; 9 bases agree with TRBD1. Losses at the gene ends were 5 bases for V and 6 bases for J; bases not matched to a gene: 10. CDR1 SGHAT and CDR2 FQNNGV come from the germline V gene. The CDR3 is 16 amino acids. The DNA for the CDR3 is TGTGCCAGCAGCCACAGGGGGCGCCGGTCCGCCGGGGAGCTGTTTTTT. Its translation: CASSHRGRRSAGELFF.

This sequence joins TRBV5-1 and TRBJ2-1; 10 nucleotides align to TRBD2. The CDR3 totals 15 residues. V was pared by 1 base and J by 7 bases, with 5 bases of the junction left unmatched. The germline V gene has CDR1 SGHRS and CDR2 YFSETQ. The CDR3 loop is CASSLMSGGANEQFF. DNA of the CDR3: TGCGCCAGCAGCTTGATGAGCGGGGGGGCAAATGAGCAGTTCTTC.

V is TRBV29-1 and J is TRBJ1-4; 10 bases line up with TRBD1. The germline V gene has CDR1 SQVTM and CDR2 ANQGSEA. J gave up 3 bases and V 7 bases, and 5 bases lay outside the gene matches. CDR3 length: 14 amino acids. The CDR3 reads CSARGQGSNEKLFF. The CDR3 bases are TGCAGCGCCAGGGGACAGGGGTCTAATGAAAAACTGTTTTTT.

The gene calls are TRBV20-1 and TRBJ1-1; 7 bases are a match to TRBD1. Trimming at V came to 3 bases and at J to 4 bases, leaving 8 bases not matched to a gene. The CDR3 is 14 residues long. In germline, CDR1 is DFQATT, CDR2 SNEGSKA (reference sequence). CDR3 sequence: CSASQGGVGTEAFF. For the CDR3, the DNA is TGCAGTGCTAGTCAGGGGGGCGTGGGCACTGAAGCTTTCTTT.

The V call is TRBV19, the J call TRBJ1-5; tentative D call: TRBD1 (5 bases). Trimming left V 5 bases short and J 0 bases short, with 11 bases between. The CDR3 has 15 residues. Germline V gene lookup returns CDR1 LNHDA and CDR2 SQIVND (reference sequence). The CDR3 spells CASSPGGDSNQPQHF. In nucleotides, the CDR3 is TGTGCCAGTAGTCCGGGGGGTGATAGCAATCAGCCCCAGCATTTT. Drawing the rest from reference TRBV19 and TRBJ1-5, the complete variable domain is DGGITQSPKYLFRKEGQNVTLSCEQNLNHDAMYWYRQDPGQGLRLIYYSQIVNDFQKGDIAEGYSVSREKKESFPLTVTSAQKNPTAFYLCASSPGGDSNQPQHFGDGTRLSIL.

This clone showed up just a few times. V usage is TRBV18 and J usage is TRBJ1-1; 7 bases are shared with TRBD1. This CDR3 is 15 amino acids long. The V gene's germline CDR1 is KGHSH and CDR2 LQKENI. V trimming: 1 base; J trimming: 3 bases; junction bases outside the gene matches: 5. CDR3 amino acids: CASSPQGAGDTEAFF. CDR3 DNA: TGTGCCAGCTCACCACAGGGGGCTGGTGACACTGAAGCTTTCTTT.

The chain employs TRBV29-1 and TRBJ1-1; 10 bases map to TRBD1. Trimming at V came to 6 bases and at J to 4 bases, leaving 20 bases not matched to a gene. Germline CDR1 is SQVTM and CDR2 is ANQGSEA. The CDR3 runs 18 residues. Here the CDR3 reads CSVGGWRTGGLSGTEAFF. CDR3 sequence (DNA): TGCAGCGTGGGAGGATGGAGGACAGGGGGATTGAGTGGCACTGAAGCTTTCTTT.

The genes are TRBV2 and TRBJ2-3; 11 bases line up with TRBD2. The V segment lost 7 bases and the J segment 1 base; nucleotides outside the gene matches: 10. The CDR3 has 17 amino acids. The germline gives CDR1 SNHLY, CDR2 FYNNEI. The DNA for the CDR3 is TGTGCCAGCAATGGACAGATGACTAGCGGGGGCACAGATACGCAGTATTTT. This encodes CASNGQMTSGGTDTQYF.

The chain combines TRBV10-3 with TRBJ2-5, with 9 bases that match TRBD1. Germline values: CDR1 ENHRY, CDR2 SYGVKD. This CDR3 is 14 amino acids long. The V segment lost 3 bases and the J segment 5 bases; nucleotides outside the gene matches: 4. Written as DNA, the CDR3 is TGTGCCATCAGTGATACAGGGGGCTTCGAGACCCAGTACTTC. It specifies CAISDTGGFETQYF.

The gene calls are TRBV9 and TRBJ1-1; the D gene is possibly TRBD1 (6 bases). Trimming left V 6 bases short and J 3 bases short, with 15 bases between. From germline, CDR1 is SGDLS and CDR2 YYNGEE. This CDR3 has 14 amino acids. CDR3 in DNA: TGTGCCAGCAAGGGGGTCCATGAATACACTGAAGCTTTCTTT. This translates into CASKGVHEYTEAFF.

The chain has TRBV5-6 and TRBJ1-3, with D unresolved. Trimming cost V 1 base and J 2 bases, with 13 bases left between them. The CDR3 spans 16 residues. Germline lookup yields CDR1 SGHDT and CDR2 YYEEEE. The CDR3: CASSLKSAGTGNTIYF. The DNA for the CDR3 is TGTGCCAGCAGCTTGAAATCAGCGGGAACTGGAAACACCATATATTTT.

The chain has TRBV2 and TRBJ1-5; D possibly corresponds to TRBD1 (5 bases). This CDR3 region has 14 residues. Germline-derived CDR1 and CDR2 are SNHLY and FYNNEI. V dropped 6 bases and J dropped 0 bases, with 9 bases sitting between them. The chain's CDR3 is CASRDDSSNQPQHF. The CDR3 DNA follows: TGTGCCAGCAGGGACGACAGTAGCAATCAGCCCCAGCATTTT.

The CDR3 region is CASRRGLHQPQHF. The CDR3 DNA is TGTGCCAGCAGACGTGGGCTTCATCAGCCCCAGCATTTT. This rearrangement joins TRBV12-3 or TRBV12-4 to TRBJ1-5; D is undetermined. V was cut by 6 bases and J by 5 bases, with 11 bases left in between. The CDR3 sequence is 13 residues long.

J is TRBJ1-1 and V is TRBV10-3; 9 bases fit TRBD1. The V segment lost 6 bases and the J segment 4 bases; nucleotides outside the gene matches: 3. Germline lookup yields CDR1 ENHRY and CDR2 SYGVKD. The CDR3 has 13 amino acids. CDR3 in amino acids: CAIRTGGGTEAFF. Written as DNA, the CDR3 is TGTGCCATCAGGACAGGGGGGGGCACTGAAGCTTTCTTT.